A single sample gave rise to the 22 T cell receptor beta chains below, sequenced in a study of fetal regulatory T cell absence and autoimmunity. Clones were read by immunoSEQ multiplex PCR, and TCRdb kept only the in-frame ones, dropping some. The repertoire holds around 100,000 clones, with less than 80% as singletons. Sequenced material: pancreas tissue. These receptor sequences come from a male donor with IPEX syndrome.

The chain joins TRBV18 to TRBJ1-1, with 7 bases lining up with TRBD1. This CDR3 is 16 amino acids long. CDR1 is KGHSH and CDR2 is LQKENI in the germline V gene. Trimming cost V 3 bases and J 0 bases; bases outside gene matches: 7. CDR3 bases: TGTGCCAGCTCACCTATCCCGGGACAGTTGAACACTGAAGCTTTCTTT. Protein: CASSPIPGQLNTEAFF.

This sequence joins TRBV7-9 and TRBJ2-3; 10 bases are a match to TRBD1. After removal of 4 bases from V and 5 bases from J, the junction contained 6 bases not matched to a gene. Germline CDR1 reads SEHNR; CDR2 reads FQNEAQ (reference sequence). The CDR3 covers 15 residues. The CDR3 protein is CASSSYGTGVDTQYF. CDR3 nucleotides: TGTGCCAGCAGCTCCTACGGGACAGGGGTAGATACGCAGTATTTT.

Details on this clone: In the same sample, other DNA sequences code for this CDR3. This rearrangement joins TRBV9 to TRBJ1-2; D perhaps matches TRBD1 (5 bases). With 0 bases removed from V and 3 bases from J, the gap between germline ends came to 6 bases. CDR1 is SGDLS, CDR2 YYNGEE, per germline. The CDR3 is made up of 13 amino acids. The CDR3: CASSVGGDYGYTF. The CDR3 DNA follows: TGTGCCAGCAGCGTAGGGGGCGACTATGGCTACACCTTC.

This clone showed up just a few times. This sequence joins TRBV11-2 and TRBJ2-5; 9 nucleotides match TRBD2. With 3 bases clipped from V and 1 base from J, the junction kept 0 bases outside the gene matches. The CDR3 has 14 amino acids. Germline CDR1 reads SGHAT; CDR2 reads FQNNGV. The CDR3: CASSLTSGQETQYF. The CDR3 region has the DNA TGTGCCAGCAGCTTGACTAGCGGCCAAGAGACCCAGTACTTC.

This clone came up a few times. The V and J genes are TRBV19 and TRBJ2-1; D gene uncertain. Germline CDR1 is LNHDA and CDR2 is SQIVND (reference sequence). This CDR3 comprises 18 residues. The germline V and J ends were trimmed by 2 bases and 0 bases, with 17 bases remaining between them. In DNA form, the CDR3 reads TGTGCCAGTAGTATAATCCCTTGGACCCGGAGCTCCTACAATGAGCAGTTCTTC. Its translation: CASSIIPWTRSSYNEQFF.

This chain connects TRBV19 to TRBJ2-5, with TRBD2 as a possible D gene (5 bases). The CDR3 extends over 14 amino acids. Germline loops: CDR1 LNHDA, CDR2 SQIVND (reference sequence). V gave up 6 bases and J gave up 5 bases, with 16 bases separating them. The CDR3 here is CASRQGSRSETQYF. CDR3 DNA: TGTGCCAGTAGGCAAGGGAGCAGGAGTGAGACCCAGTACTTC.

This chain connects TRBV19 to TRBJ2-1; perhaps D is TRBD1 or TRBD2 (5 bases each). V dropped 3 bases and J dropped 5 bases, with 5 bases sitting between them. The CDR3 is made up of 12 amino acids. CDR1 and CDR2 (germline): LNHDA, SQIVND (reference sequence). In nucleotides, the CDR3 is TGTGCCAGTAGTATGGGGGACAATGAGCAGTTCTTC. Translated, it gives CASSMGDNEQFF.

This clone has ten or more counts. The chain links TRBV20-1 to TRBJ1-2; no clear D gene. Germline lookup yields CDR1 DFQATT and CDR2 SNEGSKA (reference sequence). V shed 6 bases and J shed 6 bases, with 11 bases lying between them. The CDR3 runs 11 residues. CDR3 sequence: CSARRPDGYTF. The CDR3 DNA reads as TGCAGTGCCCGGAGACCAGATGGCTACACCTTC.

CDR3: CASSILIQGQGVKYGYTF. The CDR3, as DNA: TGTGCCAGTAGTATACTTATACAGGGTCAGGGGGTTAAATATGGCTACACCTTC. The chain employs TRBV19 and TRBJ1-2; 7 nucleotides match TRBD1. V shed 2 bases, J shed 5 bases, and the junction held 17 bases outside the gene matches. Germline loops: CDR1 LNHDA, CDR2 SQIVND (reference sequence). This CDR3 has 18 residues.

This CDR3 reads CASSLVGGGVSTDTQYF. The CDR3, as DNA: TGTGCCAGCAGCTTGGTAGGTGGAGGGGTGAGCACAGATACGCAGTATTTT. The chain has TRBV5-5 and TRBJ2-3, with D tentatively TRBD2 (6 bases). Germline lookup yields CDR1 SGHKS and CDR2 YYEKEE (reference sequence). The CDR3 runs 17 residues. With 0 bases removed from V and 0 bases from J, the gap between germline ends came to 14 bases.

This chain links TRBV5-4 with TRBJ1-2; D might be TRBD1 (5 bases). Trimming shortened V by 4 bases and J by 4 bases, and 26 bases separated the two germline ends. Germline CDR1 is SGHNT and CDR2 is YYREEE (reference sequence). The CDR3 has 18 amino acids. CDR3 amino acids: CASSPPGRLGDGGYGYTF. In DNA, the CDR3 is TGTGCCAGCAGCCCCCCGGGGCGCCTGGGGGACGGAGGCTATGGCTACACCTTC.

In this sample, this clone turned up a few times. This chain connects TRBV12-5 to TRBJ1-2; 7 bases fit TRBD1. Trimming at V came to 7 bases and at J to 8 bases, leaving 10 bases not matched to a gene. The CDR3 is 13 amino acids. Germline CDR1 and CDR2: LGHNT and FRNRAP. CDR3 region: CASARSTGDGYTF. The CDR3 DNA sequence: TGTGCTAGTGCCCGATCCACAGGGGACGGCTACACCTTC.

The chain combines TRBV9 with TRBJ1-4, with TRBD1 matching over 8 bases. CDR1 is SGDLS and CDR2 is YYNGEE in the germline V gene. The CDR3 spans 15 residues. The V gene end was trimmed by 0 bases and the J gene end by 7 bases; junction bases not matched to a gene: 5. CDR3 in DNA: TGTGCCAGCAGCGTAGCCAGGGGGCGCGGTGAAAAACTGTTTTTT. Its translation: CASSVARGRGEKLFF.

V is TRBV6-1 and J is TRBJ2-5; the D is unclear. Germline loops: CDR1 MNHNS, CDR2 SASEGT. Trimming pared 1 base from V and 5 bases from J, leaving 14 bases between. This CDR3 is 15 amino acids long. CDR3 sequence: CASSEGPAPGETQYF. The CDR3 region has the DNA TGTGCCAGCAGTGAAGGGCCGGCCCCCGGGGAGACCCAGTACTTC.

The chain carries TRBV5-3 and TRBJ1-2; D not resolved. TRBV5-3 is classed as an ORF, of uncertain function. The germline V and J ends were trimmed by 1 base and 6 bases, with 13 bases remaining between them. This CDR3 is 14 amino acids long. CDR3 loop: CARSLLGSQHGYTF. The CDR3 coding sequence is TGTGCCAGAAGCTTGTTAGGATCGCAGCATGGCTACACCTTC.

The chain has TRBV7-9 and TRBJ2-5; TRBD2 agrees at 13 bases. CDR1 and CDR2 from the germline V gene are SEHNR and FQNEAQ (reference sequence). The length of the CDR3 is 15 residues. J lost 5 bases, V lost 5 bases, and 5 bases had no gene match. CDR3 sequence: CASSTSGRAPETQYF. The CDR3 DNA follows: TGTGCCAGCAGCACTAGCGGGAGGGCCCCGGAGACCCAGTACTTC.

To note about this clone: Within the sample, other DNA sequences also encode this same CDR3. This chain joins TRBV7-6 and TRBJ2-5, with D perhaps TRBD1 (6 bases). The CDR3 is made up of 12 amino acids. Germline values: CDR1 SGHVS, CDR2 FNYEAQ. V shed 2 bases and J shed 5 bases, with 6 bases lying between them. CDR3 sequence reads: CASSLQGETQYF. The CDR3 DNA is TGTGCCAGCAGCTTACAGGGGGAGACCCAGTACTTC.

The V gene is TRBV10-3, the J gene TRBJ1-2; TRBD1 agrees at 7 bases. Trimming cost V 6 bases and J 7 bases; bases outside gene matches: 11. The CDR3 has 14 residues. CDR1 and CDR2 (germline): ENHRY, SYGVKD. CDR3 protein: CAISRQGFSLGYTF. CDR3 nucleotides: TGTGCCATCAGCCGACAGGGTTTTAGCCTTGGCTACACCTTC.

The rearrangement links TRBV5-1 to TRBJ1-3, with D unresolved. The CDR3 totals 16 residues. Trimming took 0 bases from V and 2 from J, leaving 12 bases between them. Per germline, CDR1 SGHRS and CDR2 YFSETQ. This CDR3 is CASSLDPVEAGNTIYF. As DNA, the CDR3 is TGCGCCAGCAGCTTGGATCCGGTCGAGGCTGGAAACACCATATATTTT.

The V call is TRBV19, the J call TRBJ2-7; 8 bases line up with TRBD2. The J segment lost 12 bases and the V segment lost 3 bases, leaving 7 bases of the junction unmatched. There are 12 residues in the CDR3. Per the germline V gene, CDR1 is LNHDA and CDR2 is SQIVND (reference sequence). The CDR3 here is CASSIGTSQLYF. The DNA of the CDR3 is TGTGCCAGTAGTATCGGGACTAGTCAGCTGTACTTC.

CDR3: CASSMGVNQPQHF. CDR3 sequence (DNA): TGTGCCAGTAGTATGGGGGTCAATCAGCCCCAGCATTTT. V is TRBV19 and J is TRBJ1-5; the D gene is possibly TRBD1 (5 bases). The V end was cut by 3 bases, the J end by 3 bases, with 6 bases between. This CDR3 is built from 13 residues. Germline lookup yields CDR1 LNHDA and CDR2 SQIVND (reference sequence). Based on the CDR3 plus reference TRBV19 and TRBJ1-5, the full variable domain is DGGITQSPKYLFRKEGQNVTLSCEQNLNHDAMYWYRQDPGQGLRLIYYSQIVNDFQKGDIAEGYSVSREKKESFPLTVTSAQKNPTAFYLCASSMGVNQPQHFGDGTRLSIL.

This chain joins TRBV5-1 and TRBJ1-4; D is possibly TRBD1 (6 bases). Germline V CDR1 and CDR2: SGHRS, YFSETQ. V shed 0 bases and J shed 6 bases, with 12 bases lying between them. This CDR3 spans 15 amino acids. The CDR3 DNA follows: TGCGCCAGCAGCTTGGAGGGGGGGAGTGATGAAAAACTGTTTTTT. Its protein product is CASSLEGGSDEKLFF. Drawing the rest from reference TRBV5-1 and TRBJ1-4, the complete variable domain is KAGVTQTPRYLIKTRGQQVTLSCSPISGHRSVSWYQQTPGQGLQFLFEYFSETQRNKGNFPGRFSGRQFSNSRSEMNVSTLELGDSALYLCASSLEGGSDEKLFFGSGTQLSVL.